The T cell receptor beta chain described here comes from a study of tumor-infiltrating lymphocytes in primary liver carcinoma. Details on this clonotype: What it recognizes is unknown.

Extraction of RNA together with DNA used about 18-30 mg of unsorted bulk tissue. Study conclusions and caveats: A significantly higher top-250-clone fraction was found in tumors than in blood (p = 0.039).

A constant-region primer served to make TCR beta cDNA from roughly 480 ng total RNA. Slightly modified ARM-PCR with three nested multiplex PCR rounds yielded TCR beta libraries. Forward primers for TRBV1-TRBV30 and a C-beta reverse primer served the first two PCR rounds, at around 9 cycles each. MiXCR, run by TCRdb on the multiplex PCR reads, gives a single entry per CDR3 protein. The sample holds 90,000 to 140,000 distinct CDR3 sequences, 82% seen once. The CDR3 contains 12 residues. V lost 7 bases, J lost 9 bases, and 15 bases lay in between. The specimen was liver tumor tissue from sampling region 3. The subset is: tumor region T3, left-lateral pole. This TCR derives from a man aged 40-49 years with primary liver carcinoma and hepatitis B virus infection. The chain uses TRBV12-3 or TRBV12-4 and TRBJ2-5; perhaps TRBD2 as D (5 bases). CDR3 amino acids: CASTPGQEAQYF. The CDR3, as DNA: TGTGCCAGCACCCCAGGCCAGGAGGCCCAGTACTTC.